The clone carrying this TCR beta chain occurred many times. Its antigen remains unidentified. The sample belongs to a study of T-cell reconstitution after alpha-beta-depleted transplantation in children. Findings and limits, study-wide: T cells produced anew were the main source of T-cell counts and diversity one year after transplant. Reports say that about two months after transplant, the alpha-beta T cells came out of several hundred graft clones that had expanded. At day 60, the high TCRbeta diversity found in some patients originated from recipient T cells and thymic progenitors that had survived.

Using unique molecular identifiers, the investigators prepared the TCRbeta library. TCRdb reprocessed the PCR reads with MiXCR, giving one entry per CDR3 protein. The sample has hundreds of thousands of distinct CDR3 sequences; about 10% are singletons. The ends were cut back, 0 bases at V and 2 bases at J, with 14 bases in the middle. There are 16 residues in the CDR3. Germline loops: CDR1 SGHDT, CDR2 YYEEEE. This chain joins TRBV5-6 and TRBJ1-1; tentatively, D is TRBD1 (5 bases). The source of this sequence is a child aged 2-15 years with inherited bone marrow failure, due to receive a stem cell transplant. This specimen consisted of PBMCs, obtained before TCRalphabeta/CD19-depleted stem cell transplant. The CDR3: CASSLGGLFGNTEAFF. In nucleotides, the CDR3 is TGTGCCAGCAGCTTGGGGGGACTTTTCGGAAACACTGAAGCTTTCTTT.